This T cell receptor (beta chain) was sequenced for a study of somatic mutations in cytotoxic T cells in rheumatoid arthritis. Turning to the study itself: Patient blood, roughly 32 ml in EDTA, was obtained immediately after diagnosis and prior to the start of any treatment. Sample collection at follow-up time points took place during immunosuppressive therapy such as methotrexate, hydroxychloroquine and sulfasalazine.

The data were produced by immunoSEQ multiplex PCR, yet TCRdb's version contains in-frame clones alone and is incomplete. Of roughly 1,900 clones listed, about 70% are singletons. In the case of this clone: Antigen specificity is unknown.

Study results and caveats: Rheumatoid arthritis patients and age-matched healthy controls showed no significant difference in CD8+ T-cell clonality.

The V end was cut by 4 bases, the J end by 1 base, with 11 bases between. The CDR3 sequence is 15 residues long. Germline CDR1 is LGHNA and CDR2 is YNFKEQ. This receptor was identified in a man aged 70-80 years with rheumatoid arthritis. The sample in question was CD8+ T cells sorted from blood, obtained at a follow-up visit. This chain links TRBV4-2 with TRBJ1-5; TRBD1 might be the D (6 bases). The CDR3 coding sequence is TGTGCCAGCAGCCTCGAAGGACAGAGCAATCAGCCCCAGCATTTT. Translated, it gives CASSLEGQSNQPQHF.